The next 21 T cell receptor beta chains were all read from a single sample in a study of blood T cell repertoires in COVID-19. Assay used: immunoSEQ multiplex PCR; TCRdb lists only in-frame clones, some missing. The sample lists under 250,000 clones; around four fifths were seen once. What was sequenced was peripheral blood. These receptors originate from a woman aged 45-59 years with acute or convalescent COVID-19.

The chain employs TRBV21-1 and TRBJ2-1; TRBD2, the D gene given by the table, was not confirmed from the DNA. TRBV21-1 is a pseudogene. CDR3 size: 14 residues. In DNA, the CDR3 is TGTGCCAGCATCACCGGGAGCGTGCGGAATGAGCAGTTCTTC. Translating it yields CASITGSVRNEQFF.

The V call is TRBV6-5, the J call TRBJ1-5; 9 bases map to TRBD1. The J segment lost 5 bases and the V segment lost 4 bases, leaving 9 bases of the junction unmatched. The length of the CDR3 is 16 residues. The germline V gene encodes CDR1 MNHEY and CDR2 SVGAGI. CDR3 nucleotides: TGTGCCAGCAGTTCCCAGGGACAGGGTAGAGATCAGCCCCAGCATTTT. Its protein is CASSSQGQGRDQPQHF.

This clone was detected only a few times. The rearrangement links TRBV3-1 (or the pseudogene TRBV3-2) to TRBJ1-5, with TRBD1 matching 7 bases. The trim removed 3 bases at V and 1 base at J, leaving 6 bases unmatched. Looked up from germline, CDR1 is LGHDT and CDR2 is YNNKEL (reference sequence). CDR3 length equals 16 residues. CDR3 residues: CASSHSTGTSNQPQHF. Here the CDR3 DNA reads TGTGCCAGCAGCCATTCGACAGGGACGAGCAATCAGCCCCAGCATTTT.

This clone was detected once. The CDR3 protein is CASSGGGGYEQYF. CDR3 bases: TGTGCCAGCAGCGGTGGAGGCGGCTACGAGCAGTACTTC. The chain employs TRBV9 and TRBJ2-7, with a tentative D call TRBD2 (5 bases). This CDR3 has 13 amino acids. The germline gives CDR1 SGDLS, CDR2 YYNGEE. V shed 3 bases and J shed 3 bases, with 10 bases lying between them.

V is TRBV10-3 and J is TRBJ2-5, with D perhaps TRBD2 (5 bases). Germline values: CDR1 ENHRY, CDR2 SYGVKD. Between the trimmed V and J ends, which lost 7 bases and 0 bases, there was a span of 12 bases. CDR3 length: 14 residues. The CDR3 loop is CAIKERTHQETQYF. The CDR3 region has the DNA TGTGCCATCAAAGAGCGGACCCACCAAGAGACCCAGTACTTC.

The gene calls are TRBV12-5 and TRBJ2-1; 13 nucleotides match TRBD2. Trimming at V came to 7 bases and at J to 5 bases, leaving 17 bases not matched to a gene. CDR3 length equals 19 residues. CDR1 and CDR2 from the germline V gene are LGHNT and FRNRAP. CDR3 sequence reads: CASAARTSGRLSSDNEQFF. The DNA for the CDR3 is TGTGCTAGTGCAGCTAGGACTAGCGGGAGATTGAGCTCGGACAATGAGCAGTTCTTC. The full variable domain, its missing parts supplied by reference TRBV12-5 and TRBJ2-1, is DARVTQTPRHKVTEMGQEVTMRCQPILGHNTVFWYRQTMMQGLELLAYFRNRAPLDDSGMPKDRFSAEMPDATLATLKIQPSEPRDSAVYFCASAARTSGRLSSDNEQFFGPGTRLTVL.

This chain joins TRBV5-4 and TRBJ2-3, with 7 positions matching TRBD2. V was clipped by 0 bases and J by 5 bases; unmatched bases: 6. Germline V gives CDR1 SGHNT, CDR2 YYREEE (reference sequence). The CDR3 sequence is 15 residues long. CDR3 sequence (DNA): TGTGCCAGCAGCTTGGTGGGGAGGGCCGAAGATACGCAGTATTTT. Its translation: CASSLVGRAEDTQYF.

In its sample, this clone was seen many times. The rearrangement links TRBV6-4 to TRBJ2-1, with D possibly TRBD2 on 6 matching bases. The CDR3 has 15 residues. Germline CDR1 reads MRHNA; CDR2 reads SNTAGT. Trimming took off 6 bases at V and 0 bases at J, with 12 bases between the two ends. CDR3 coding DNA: TGTGCCAGCAGGATACTAGCTGGCTCCTACAATGAGCAGTTCTTC. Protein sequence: CASRILAGSYNEQFF.

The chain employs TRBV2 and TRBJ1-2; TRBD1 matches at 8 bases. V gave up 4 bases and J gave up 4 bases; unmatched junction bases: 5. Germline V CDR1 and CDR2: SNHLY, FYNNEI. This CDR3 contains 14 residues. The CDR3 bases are TGTGCCAGCAGTGCACAGGGGGTGGTCTATGGCTACACCTTC. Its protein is CASSAQGVVYGYTF.

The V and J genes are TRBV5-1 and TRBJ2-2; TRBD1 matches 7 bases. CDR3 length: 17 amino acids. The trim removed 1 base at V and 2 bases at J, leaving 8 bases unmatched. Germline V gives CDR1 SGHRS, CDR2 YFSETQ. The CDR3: CASSLNFGTANTGELFF. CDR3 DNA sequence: TGCGCCAGCAGCTTGAATTTTGGGACAGCCAACACCGGGGAGCTGTTTTTT.

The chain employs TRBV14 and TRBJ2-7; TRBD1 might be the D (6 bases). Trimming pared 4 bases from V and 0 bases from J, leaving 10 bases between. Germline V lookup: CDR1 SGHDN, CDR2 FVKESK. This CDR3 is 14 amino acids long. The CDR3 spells CASSLGQPSYEQYF. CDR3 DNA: TGTGCCAGCAGCCTAGGACAGCCCTCCTACGAGCAGTACTTC. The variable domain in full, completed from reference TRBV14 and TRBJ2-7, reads EAGVTQFPSHSVIEKGQTVTLRCDPISGHDNLYWYRRVMGKEIKFLLHFVKESKQDESGMPNNRFLAERTGGTYSTLKVQPAELEDSGVYFCASSLGQPSYEQYFGPGTRLTVT.

The chain's CDR3 is CATSAGQGRTDTQYF. DNA of the CDR3: TGTGCCACCAGTGCGGGACAGGGTAGGACAGATACGCAGTATTTT. The chain couples TRBV24-1 to TRBJ2-3, with 9 bases matching TRBD1. V shed 5 bases, J shed 3 bases, and the junction held 5 bases outside the gene matches. There are 15 residues in the CDR3. Germline V CDR1 and CDR2: KGHDR, SFDVKD.

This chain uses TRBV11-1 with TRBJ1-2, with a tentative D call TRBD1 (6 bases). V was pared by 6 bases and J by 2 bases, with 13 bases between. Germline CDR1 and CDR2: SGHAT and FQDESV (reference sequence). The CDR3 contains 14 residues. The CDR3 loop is CASRGQGPNYGYTF. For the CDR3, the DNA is TGTGCCAGCAGAGGTCAGGGGCCCAACTATGGCTACACCTTC.

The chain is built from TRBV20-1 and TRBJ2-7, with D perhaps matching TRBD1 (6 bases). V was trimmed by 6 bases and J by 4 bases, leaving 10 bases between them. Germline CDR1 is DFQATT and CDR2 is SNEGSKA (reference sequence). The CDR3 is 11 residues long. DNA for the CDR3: TGCAGTGCCCCAGGGACATACGAGCAGTACTTC. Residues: CSAPGTYEQYF.

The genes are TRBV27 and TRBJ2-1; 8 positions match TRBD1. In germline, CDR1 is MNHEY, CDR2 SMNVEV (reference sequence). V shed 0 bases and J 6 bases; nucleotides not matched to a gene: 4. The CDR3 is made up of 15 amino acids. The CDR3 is CASSLSRGRINEQFF. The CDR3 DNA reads TGTGCCAGCAGTTTATCCAGGGGGCGAATCAATGAGCAGTTCTTC.

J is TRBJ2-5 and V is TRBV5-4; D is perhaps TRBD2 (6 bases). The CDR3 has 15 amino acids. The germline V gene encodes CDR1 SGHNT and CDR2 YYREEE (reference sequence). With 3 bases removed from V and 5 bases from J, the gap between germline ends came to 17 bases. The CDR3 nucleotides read TGTGCCAGCAGCTCCCAGCGGGCCCTTCTTGAGACCCAGTACTTC. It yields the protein CASSSQRALLETQYF.

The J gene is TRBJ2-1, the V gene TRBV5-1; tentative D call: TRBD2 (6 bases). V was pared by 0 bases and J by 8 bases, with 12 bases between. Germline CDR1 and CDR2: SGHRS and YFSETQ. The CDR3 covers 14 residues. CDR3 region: CASSLGDLYDEQFF. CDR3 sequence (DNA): TGCGCCAGCAGCTTGGGGGACTTGTACGATGAGCAGTTCTTC.

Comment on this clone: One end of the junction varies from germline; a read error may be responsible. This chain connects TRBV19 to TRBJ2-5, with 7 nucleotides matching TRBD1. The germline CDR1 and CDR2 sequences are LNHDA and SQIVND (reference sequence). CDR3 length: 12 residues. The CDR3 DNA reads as TGTGCCAGTAGTTCCCAACAGGGGCCCTCAAACTTC. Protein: CASSSQQGPSNF.

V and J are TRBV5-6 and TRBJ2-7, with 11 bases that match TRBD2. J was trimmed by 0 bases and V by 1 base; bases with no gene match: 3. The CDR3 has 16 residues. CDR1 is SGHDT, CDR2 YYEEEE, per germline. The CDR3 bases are TGTGCCAGCAGCTTGCCTAGCGGGAGGAGCTCCTACGAGCAGTACTTC. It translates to CASSLPSGRSSYEQYF.

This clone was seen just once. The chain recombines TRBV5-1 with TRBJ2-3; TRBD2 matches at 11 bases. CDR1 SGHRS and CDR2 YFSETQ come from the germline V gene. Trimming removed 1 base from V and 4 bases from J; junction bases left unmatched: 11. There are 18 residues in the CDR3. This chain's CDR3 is CASSLPLWLAGGPDTQYF. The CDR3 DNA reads TGCGCCAGCAGCTTGCCCCTTTGGCTAGCGGGAGGCCCAGATACGCAGTATTTT.

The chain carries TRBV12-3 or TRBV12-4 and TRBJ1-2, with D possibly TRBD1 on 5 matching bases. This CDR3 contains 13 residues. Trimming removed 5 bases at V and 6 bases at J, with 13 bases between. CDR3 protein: CASSVRRDDGYTF. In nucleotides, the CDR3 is TGTGCCAGCAGTGTACGCAGGGATGATGGCTACACCTTC.